Included here is one TCR beta chain sequence, with context. The record originates from a study of blood T cell repertoires in COVID-19. Study as a whole: Sample material is recorded as cDNA or gDNA derived from T cells, B-cell-depleted T cells, or PBMCs.

The CDR3 runs 18 residues. With V trimmed by 2 bases and J by 6 bases, 12 bases remained unmatched. Germline lookup yields CDR1 MNHEY and CDR2 SVGEGT. Repertoires were generated with immunoSEQ multiplex PCR, while TCRdb's copy carries only in-frame clones and drops some. The table lists about 300,000 clones, roughly 85% of them singletons. A COVID-19 case was met by exposed participants within 2 weeks before study entry. This clonotype was obtained from a woman younger than 45 who had been exposed to COVID-19. V usage is TRBV6-2 or TRBV6-3 and J usage is TRBJ1-5; the match to TRBD1 covers 11 bases. Material: PBMCs or T cells enriched from blood (not recorded which). The CDR3 DNA reads as TGTGCCAGCAGTTACCAAACCGGACAGGGGGCCGGCATTCAGCCCCAGCATTTT. Protein product: CASSYQTGQGAGIQPQHF.